The T cell receptor (beta chain) described here comes from a study of cytomegalovirus exposure and HLA in healthy donors. Study in general: Among the roughly 400 genotyped donors, about 81% were placed in the Caucasian-associated ancestry cluster. Study-wide results and limits: The study put some 150 TCR beta chains on its list as cytomegalovirus-associated. High sensitivity and specificity were reportedly achieved when the classifier diagnosed cytomegalovirus status.

CDR3 length: 15 residues. The germline gives CDR1 SEHNR, CDR2 FQNEAQ (reference sequence). V lost 1 base, J lost 5 bases, and 12 bases lay in between. A note on this clone: Its antigen is not identified.

60 Vbeta and 13 Jbeta primers were used in PCR. Clones were read by immunoSEQ multiplex PCR, and TCRdb kept only the in-frame ones, dropping some. Here the sample spans roughly 180,000 clones, about 80% being singletons. This TCR was sampled from a woman aged 18-29 years in good health and CMV-seropositive. The chain links TRBV7-9 to TRBJ2-1; perhaps TRBD2 as D (6 bases). Sequencing input: PBMCs. The DNA for the CDR3 is TGTGCCAGCAGCTTAGAATCGGGACTTCACAATGAGCAGTTCTTC. Translating it yields CASSLESGLHNEQFF. Drawing the rest from reference TRBV7-9 and TRBJ2-1, the complete variable domain is DTGVSQNPRHKITKRGQNVTFRCDPISEHNRLYWYRQTLGQGPEFLTYFQNEAQLEKSRLLSDRFSAERPKGSFSTLEIQRTEQGDSAMYLCASSLESGLHNEQFFGPGTRLTVL.